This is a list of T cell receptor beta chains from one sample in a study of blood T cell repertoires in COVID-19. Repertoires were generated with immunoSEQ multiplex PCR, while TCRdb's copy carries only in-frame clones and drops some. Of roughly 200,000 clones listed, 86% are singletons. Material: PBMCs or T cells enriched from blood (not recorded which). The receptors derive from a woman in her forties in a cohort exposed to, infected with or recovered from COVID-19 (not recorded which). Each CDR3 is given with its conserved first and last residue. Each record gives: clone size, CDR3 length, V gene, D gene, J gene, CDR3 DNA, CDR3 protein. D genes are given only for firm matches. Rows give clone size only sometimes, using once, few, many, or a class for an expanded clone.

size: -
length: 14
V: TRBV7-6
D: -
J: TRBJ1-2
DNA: TGTGCCAGCAGCTTAGACGCGCGCAACTATGGCTACACCTTC
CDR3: CASSLDARNYGYTF

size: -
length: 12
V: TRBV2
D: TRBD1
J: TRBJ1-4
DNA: TGTGCCGCAAGGACAGGGGGCGAAAAACTGTTTTTT
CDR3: CAARTGGEKLFF

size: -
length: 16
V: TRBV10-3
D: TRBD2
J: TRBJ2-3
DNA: TGTGCCATCCTGGCCAAGCGGGAAAACCACACAGATACGCAGTATTTT
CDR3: CAILAKRENHTDTQYF

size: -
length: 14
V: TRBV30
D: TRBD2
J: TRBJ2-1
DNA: TGTGCCTGGAGTGGGCTAGCGGGTTTGGGTGAGCAGTTCTTC
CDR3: CAWSGLAGLGEQFF

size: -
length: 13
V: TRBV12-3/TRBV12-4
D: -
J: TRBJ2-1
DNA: TGTGCCAGCAGTTTCGGGTTGAACAATGAGCAGTTCTTC
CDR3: CASSFGLNNEQFF

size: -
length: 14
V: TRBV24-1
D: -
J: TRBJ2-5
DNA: TGTGCCACCAGTGAATCCAGCGGGTTGGAGACCCAGTACTTC
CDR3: CATSESSGLETQYF

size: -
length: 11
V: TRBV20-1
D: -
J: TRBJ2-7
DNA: TGCAGTGCTGACAGCGCCTACGAGCAGTACTTC
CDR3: CSADSAYEQYF

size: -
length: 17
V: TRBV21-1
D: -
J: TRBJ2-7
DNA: TGTGCCAGCAGTAGACTCCGGGCAGGGGCGGGTATCGACGAGCAGTACTTC
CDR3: CASSRLRAGAGIDEQYF

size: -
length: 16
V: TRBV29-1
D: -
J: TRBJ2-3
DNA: TGCAGCGTTGAAGATCAGGAGGGATGGGGCACAGATACGCAGTATTTT
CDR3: CSVEDQEGWGTDTQYF

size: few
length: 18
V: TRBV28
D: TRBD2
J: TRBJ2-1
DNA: TGTGCCAGCACTCTCCTTAGCGGGGGAGCCCACTCCTACAATGAGCAGTTCTTC
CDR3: CASTLLSGGAHSYNEQFF

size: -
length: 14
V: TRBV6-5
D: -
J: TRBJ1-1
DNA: TGTGCCAGCAGTTACTCCGGGGGAGACACTGAAGCTTTCTTT
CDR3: CASSYSGGDTEAFF

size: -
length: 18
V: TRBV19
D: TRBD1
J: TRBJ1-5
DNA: TGTGCCAGTAGTGAGGTATGGACAGGGGGCGGGAGCAATCAGCCCCAGCATTTT
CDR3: CASSEVWTGGGSNQPQHF

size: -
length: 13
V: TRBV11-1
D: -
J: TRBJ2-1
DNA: TGTGCCAGCAGCAAAGGGGTTTACAATGAGCAGTTCTTC
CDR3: CASSKGVYNEQFF

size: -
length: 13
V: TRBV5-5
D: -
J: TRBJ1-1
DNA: TGTGCCAGCAGCTTAGAGGGGAACACTGAAGCTTTCTTT
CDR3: CASSLEGNTEAFF

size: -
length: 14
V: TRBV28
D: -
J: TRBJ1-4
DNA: TGTGCCAGCGCCCCTAGGTTGGCTAATGAAAAACTGTTTTTT
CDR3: CASAPRLANEKLFF

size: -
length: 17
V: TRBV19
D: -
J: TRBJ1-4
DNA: TGTGCCAGTAGCTCACTGCTGGGGGGACTACATAATGAAAAACTGTTTTTT
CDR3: CASSSLLGGLHNEKLFF

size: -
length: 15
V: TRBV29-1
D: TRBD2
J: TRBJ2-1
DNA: TGCAGCGTTGAGTCAGATAGCGGGGGGGACAATGAGCAGTTCTTC
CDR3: CSVESDSGGDNEQFF

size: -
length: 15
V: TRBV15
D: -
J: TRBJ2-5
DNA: TGTGCCACCAGCAGAGATCGGGGGGCGGGGGAGACCCAGTACTTC
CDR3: CATSRDRGAGETQYF

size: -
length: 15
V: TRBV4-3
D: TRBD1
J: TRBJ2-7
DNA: TGCGCCAGCAGCCAAGAAGGACAGGGGTGGAACGAGCAGTACTTC
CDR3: CASSQEGQGWNEQYF

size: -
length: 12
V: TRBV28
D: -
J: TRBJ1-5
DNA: TGTGCCAGCAACCTAGGACTCCAGCCCCAGCATTTT
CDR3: CASNLGLQPQHF

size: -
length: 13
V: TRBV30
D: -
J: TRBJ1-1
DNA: TGTGCCTGGGCTCTTTCAGTGAACACTGAAGCTTTCTTT
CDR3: CAWALSVNTEAFF

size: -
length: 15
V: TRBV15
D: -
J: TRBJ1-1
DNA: TGTGCCACCAGCAGAGATACGGGAGCGAACACTGAAGCTTTCTTT
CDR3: CATSRDTGANTEAFF

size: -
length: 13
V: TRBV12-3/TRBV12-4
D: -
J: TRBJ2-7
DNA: TGTGCCAGCAGTGCCGGCCCTACAGGAGATCCTTACTTC
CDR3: CASSAGPTGDPYF

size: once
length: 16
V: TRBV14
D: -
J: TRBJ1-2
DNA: TGTGCCAGCAGCCAATTTCAGAGTGGACGGGGGGGTGGCTACACCTTC
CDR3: CASSQFQSGRGGGYTF